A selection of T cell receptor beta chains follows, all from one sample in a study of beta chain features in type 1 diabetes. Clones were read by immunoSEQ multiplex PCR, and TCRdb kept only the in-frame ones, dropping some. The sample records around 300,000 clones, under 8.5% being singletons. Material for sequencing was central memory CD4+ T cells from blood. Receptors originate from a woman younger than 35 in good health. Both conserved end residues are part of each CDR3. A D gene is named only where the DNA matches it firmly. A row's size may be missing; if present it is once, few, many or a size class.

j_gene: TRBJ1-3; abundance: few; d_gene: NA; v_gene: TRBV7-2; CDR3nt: TGTGCCAGCAGCTTAGCCGGGGGGACTGGAAACACCATATATTTT; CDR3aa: CASSLAGGTGNTIYF
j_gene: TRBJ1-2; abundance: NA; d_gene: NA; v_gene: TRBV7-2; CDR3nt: TGTGCCAGCAGCTCCCGAGGAGGTTGGGGCTACACCTTC; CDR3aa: CASSSRGGWGYTF
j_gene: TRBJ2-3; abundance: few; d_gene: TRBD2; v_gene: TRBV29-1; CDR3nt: TGCAGCGTTGAACGGGGAGCGGGGGAGAACACAGATACGCAGTATTTT; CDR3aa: CSVERGAGENTDTQYF
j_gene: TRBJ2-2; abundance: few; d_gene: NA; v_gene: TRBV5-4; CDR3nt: TGTGCCAGCAGTTCCCGGACAGTGAACACCGGGGAGCTGTTTTTT; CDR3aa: CASSSRTVNTGELFF
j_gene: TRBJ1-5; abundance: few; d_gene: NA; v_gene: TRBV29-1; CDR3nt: TGCAGCGTTGTACAGGACGTCAATCAGCCCCAGCATTTT; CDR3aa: CSVVQDVNQPQHF
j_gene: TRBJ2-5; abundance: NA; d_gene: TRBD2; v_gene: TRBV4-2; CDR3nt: TGTGCCAGCAGCCAAGATCTCTTTACGCGGGGGGGAAGGGAGACCCAGTACTTC; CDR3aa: CASSQDLFTRGGRETQYF
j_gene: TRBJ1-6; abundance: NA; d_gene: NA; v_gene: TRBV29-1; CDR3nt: TGCAGCGATCTCGGGAACCCCTATAATTCACCCCTCCACTTT; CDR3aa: CSDLGNPYNSPLHF
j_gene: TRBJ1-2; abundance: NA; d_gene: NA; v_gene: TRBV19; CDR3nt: TGTGCCAGCATAAAGACAGGACCTGTTAACTATGGCTACACCTTC; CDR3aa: CASIKTGPVNYGYTF
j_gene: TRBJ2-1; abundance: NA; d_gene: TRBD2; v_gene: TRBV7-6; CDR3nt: TGTGCCAGCAGCTTAGATGGACTAGGAGGCAATGAGCAGTTCTTC; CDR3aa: CASSLDGLGGNEQFF
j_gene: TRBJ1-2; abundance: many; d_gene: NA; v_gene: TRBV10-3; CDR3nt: TGTGCCATCAGTGAGGAGAAGACTAACTATGGCTACACCTTC; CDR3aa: CAISEEKTNYGYTF
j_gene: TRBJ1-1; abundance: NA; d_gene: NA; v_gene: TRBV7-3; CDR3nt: TGTGCCAGCAGCTTAGAGAGGGGTGCAGGAGCTTTCTTT; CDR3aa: CASSLERGAGAFF
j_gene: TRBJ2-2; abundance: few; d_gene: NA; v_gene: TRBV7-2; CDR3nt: TGTGCCAGCAGCCACCGGGGGGAGCTGTTTTTT; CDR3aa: CASSHRGELFF
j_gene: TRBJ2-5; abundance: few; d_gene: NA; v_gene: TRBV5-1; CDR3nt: TGCGCCAGCAAAGTAGGGTACCAGGGGGAGACCCAGTACTTC; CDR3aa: CASKVGYQGETQYF
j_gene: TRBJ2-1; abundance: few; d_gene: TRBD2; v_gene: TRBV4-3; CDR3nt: TGCGCCAGCAGCCAAGCTCCCGGGACTAGCGCCAATGAGCAGTTCTTC; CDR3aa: CASSQAPGTSANEQFF
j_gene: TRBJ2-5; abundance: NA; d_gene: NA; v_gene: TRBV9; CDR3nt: TGTGCCAGCAGCGTACGGACTTACGGGACCCAGTACTTC; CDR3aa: CASSVRTYGTQYF
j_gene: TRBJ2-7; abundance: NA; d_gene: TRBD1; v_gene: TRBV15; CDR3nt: TGTGCCACCAGCAGAGATCCTGGACAGGGGTACGAGCAGTACTTC; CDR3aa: CATSRDPGQGYEQYF
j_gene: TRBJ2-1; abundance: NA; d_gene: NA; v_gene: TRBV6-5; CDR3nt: TGTGCCAGCAGTAGGGGCGCCTCCTACAATGAGCAGTTCTTC; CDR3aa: CASSRGASYNEQFF
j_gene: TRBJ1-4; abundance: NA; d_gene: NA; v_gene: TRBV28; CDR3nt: TGTGCCAGCAGTCAACGTCAGAGTTTTGAAAAACTGTTTTTT; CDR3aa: CASSQRQSFEKLFF
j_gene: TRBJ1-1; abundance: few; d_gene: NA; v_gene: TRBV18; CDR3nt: TGTGCCAGCTCACAACGACAGAACACTGAAGCTTTCTTT; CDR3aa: CASSQRQNTEAFF
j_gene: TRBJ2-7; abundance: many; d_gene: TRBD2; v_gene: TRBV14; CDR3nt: TGTGCCAGCAGCCGCAACCAGATAGCGGGCGGCTCCTACGAGCAGTACTTC; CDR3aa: CASSRNQIAGGSYEQYF
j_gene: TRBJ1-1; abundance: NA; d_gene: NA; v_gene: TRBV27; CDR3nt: TGTGCCAGCAGTTCAAGGGGGGGAGGATTGAACACTGAAGCTTTCTTT; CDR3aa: CASSSRGGGLNTEAFF
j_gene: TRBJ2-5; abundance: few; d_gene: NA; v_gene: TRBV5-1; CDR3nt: TGCGCCAGCAGCTTGGGGAATGGGGAGACCCAGTACTTC; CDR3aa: CASSLGNGETQYF
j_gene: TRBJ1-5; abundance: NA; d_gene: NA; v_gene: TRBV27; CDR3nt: TGTGCCAGCAGTGGGGGAGATAGCAATCAGCCCCAGCATTTT; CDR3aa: CASSGGDSNQPQHF
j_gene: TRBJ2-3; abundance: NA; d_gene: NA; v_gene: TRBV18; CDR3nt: TGTGCCAGCTCACCACTAAAGGGTGGAGCGGATACGCAGTATTTT; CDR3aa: CASSPLKGGADTQYF
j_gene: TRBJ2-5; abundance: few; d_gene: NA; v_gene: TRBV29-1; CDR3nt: TGCAGCGATCGGGCAACTAGTGATGGTGAGACCCAGTACTTC; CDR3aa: CSDRATSDGETQYF
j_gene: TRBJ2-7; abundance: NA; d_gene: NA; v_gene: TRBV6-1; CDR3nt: TGTGCCAGTCCCGATAGGAACAGCGGCTACGAGCAGTACTTC; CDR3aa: CASPDRNSGYEQYF
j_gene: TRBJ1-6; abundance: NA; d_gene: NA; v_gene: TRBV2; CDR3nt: TGTGCCAGCAGCCGAGAGGGGGGCAATTCACCCCTCCACTTT; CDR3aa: CASSREGGNSPLHF
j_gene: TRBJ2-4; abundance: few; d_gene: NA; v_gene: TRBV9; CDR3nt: TGTGCCAGCAGCGAGGCAGGACTACATAAAAACATTCAGTACTTC; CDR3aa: CASSEAGLHKNIQYF
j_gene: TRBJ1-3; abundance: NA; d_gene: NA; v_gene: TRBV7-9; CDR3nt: TGTGCCAGCAGCTTATCAAACGCTGGAAACACCATATATTTT; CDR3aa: CASSLSNAGNTIYF
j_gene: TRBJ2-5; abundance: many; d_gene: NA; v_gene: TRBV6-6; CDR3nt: TGTGCCAGCAGTTACGGTAGAGAGACCCAGTACTTC; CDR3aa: CASSYGRETQYF
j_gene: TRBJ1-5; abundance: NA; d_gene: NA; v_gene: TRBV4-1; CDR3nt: TGCGCCAGCAGCCAACCGCACCGGACAGTTAGCAATCAGCCCCAGCATTTT; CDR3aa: CASSQPHRTVSNQPQHF
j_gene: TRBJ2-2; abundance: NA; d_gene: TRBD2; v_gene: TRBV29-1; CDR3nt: TGCAGCGCCCTAGCGGGAGTAGACACCGGGGAGCTGTTTTTT; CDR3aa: CSALAGVDTGELFF
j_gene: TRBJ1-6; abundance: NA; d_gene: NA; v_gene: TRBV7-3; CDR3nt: TGTGCCAGCAGCTTAATGGACGGTTCACCCCTCCACTTT; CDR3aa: CASSLMDGSPLHF
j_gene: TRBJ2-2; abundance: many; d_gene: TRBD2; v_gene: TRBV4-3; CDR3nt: TGCGCCAGCCGTAGCGGGGGGGCCAGGATCGGGGAGCTGTTTTTT; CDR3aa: CASRSGGARIGELFF
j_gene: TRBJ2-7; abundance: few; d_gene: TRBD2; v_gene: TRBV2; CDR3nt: TGTGCCAGCACTGTAGCGGGATCCTACGAGCAGTACTTC; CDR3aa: CASTVAGSYEQYF
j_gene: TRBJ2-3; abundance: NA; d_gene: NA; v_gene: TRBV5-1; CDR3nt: TGCGCCAGCAGCTTGACTACCCCGGGGACAGATACGCAGTATTTT; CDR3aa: CASSLTTPGTDTQYF
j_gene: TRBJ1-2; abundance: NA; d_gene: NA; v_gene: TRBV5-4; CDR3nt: TGTGCCAGCAGCTTTAGTAGCCTCTATGGCTACACCTTC; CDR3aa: CASSFSSLYGYTF
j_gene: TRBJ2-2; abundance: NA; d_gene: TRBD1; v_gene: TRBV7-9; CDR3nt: TGTGCCAGCAGCTTATCGACAGGGCCGACCACGAACACCGGGGAGCTGTTTTTT; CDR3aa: CASSLSTGPTTNTGELFF
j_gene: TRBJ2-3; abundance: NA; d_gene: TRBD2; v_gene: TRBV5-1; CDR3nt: TGCGCCAGCAGCCTCGGACTAGCCGCAGATACGCAGTATTTT; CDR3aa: CASSLGLAADTQYF
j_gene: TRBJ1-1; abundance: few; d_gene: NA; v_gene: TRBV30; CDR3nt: TGTGCCTGGAGTGCGGACAGAGTGAACACTGAAGCTTTCTTT; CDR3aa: CAWSADRVNTEAFF
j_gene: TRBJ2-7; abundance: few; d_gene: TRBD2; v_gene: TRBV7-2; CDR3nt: TGTGCCAGCAGCCTAGGTTATAGCGGGTCCTCCTACGAGCAGTACTTC; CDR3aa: CASSLGYSGSSYEQYF
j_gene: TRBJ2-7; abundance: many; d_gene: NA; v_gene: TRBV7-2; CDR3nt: TGTGCCAGCAGCTGGAGATCGCCTGGGCAGTACTTC; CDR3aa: CASSWRSPGQYF
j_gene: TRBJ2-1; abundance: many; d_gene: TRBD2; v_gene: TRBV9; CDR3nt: TGTGCCAGCAGCGTTGGGGAGGGCGGCTCCAATGAGCAGTTCTTC; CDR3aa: CASSVGEGGSNEQFF
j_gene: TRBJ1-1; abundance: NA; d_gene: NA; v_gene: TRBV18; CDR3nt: TGTGCCAGCTCACCAGGAATTAACACTGAAGCTTTCTTT; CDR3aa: CASSPGINTEAFF
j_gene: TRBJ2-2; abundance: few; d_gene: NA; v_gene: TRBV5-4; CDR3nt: TGTGCCAGCAGCTTGGCGGCAGGGTTGAATCCGGGGGAGCTGTTTTTT; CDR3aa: CASSLAAGLNPGELFF
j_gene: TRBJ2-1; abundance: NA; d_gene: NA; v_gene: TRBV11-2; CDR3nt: TGTGCCAGCAGCTTAGTAGAAGGCAATGAGCAGTTCTTC; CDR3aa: CASSLVEGNEQFF
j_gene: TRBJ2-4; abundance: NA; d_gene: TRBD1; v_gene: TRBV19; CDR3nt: TGTGCCAGCGCCTCTACCTACTTCCGGGACAGGAAAAACATTCAGTACTTC; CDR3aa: CASASTYFRDRKNIQYF
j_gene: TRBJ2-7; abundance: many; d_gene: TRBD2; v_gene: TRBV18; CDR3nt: TGTGCCAGCTCACTAGCGGGAGGGCCCTACGAGCAGTACTTC; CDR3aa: CASSLAGGPYEQYF
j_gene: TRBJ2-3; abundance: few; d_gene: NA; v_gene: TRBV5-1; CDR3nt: TGCGCCAGCAGCCCGGACTCCTCTAGCACAGATACGCAGTATTTT; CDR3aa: CASSPDSSSTDTQYF
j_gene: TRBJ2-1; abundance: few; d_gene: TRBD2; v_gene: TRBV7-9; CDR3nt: TGTGCCAGCAGCTCAACACTAGCGGGAGGCCCCATTACGGAGCAGTTCTTC; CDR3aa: CASSSTLAGGPITEQFF
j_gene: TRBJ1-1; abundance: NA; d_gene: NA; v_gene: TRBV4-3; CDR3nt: TGCGCCAGCAGCCTGGACAGAAACACTGAAGCTTTCTTT; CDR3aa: CASSLDRNTEAFF
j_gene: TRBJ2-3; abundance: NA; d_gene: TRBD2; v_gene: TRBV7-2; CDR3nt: TGTGCCAGCAGACCATTAGCGGGGACCCTGCCGTATTTT; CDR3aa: CASRPLAGTLPYF
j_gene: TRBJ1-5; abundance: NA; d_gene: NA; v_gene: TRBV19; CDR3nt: TGTGCCAGTACAGCACCCAATCAGCCCCAGCATTTT; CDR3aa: CASTAPNQPQHF
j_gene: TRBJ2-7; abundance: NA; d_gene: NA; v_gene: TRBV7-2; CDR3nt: TGTGCCAGCAGCTTGTCCGGGAGAAACTACGAGCAGTACTTC; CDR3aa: CASSLSGRNYEQYF
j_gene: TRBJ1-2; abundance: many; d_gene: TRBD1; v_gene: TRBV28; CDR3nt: TGTGCCAGCAGTTCCGGACAGGGCGGTTTGTATGGCTACACCTTC; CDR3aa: CASSSGQGGLYGYTF
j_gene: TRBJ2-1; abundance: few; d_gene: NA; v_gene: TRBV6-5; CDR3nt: TGTGCCAGCAGCTCCAATGCCGGTGAGCAGTTCTTC; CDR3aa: CASSSNAGEQFF
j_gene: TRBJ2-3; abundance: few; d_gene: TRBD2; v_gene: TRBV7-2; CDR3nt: TGTGCCAGCAGCTTAGCGCGGGAGTTCACAGATACGCAGTATTTT; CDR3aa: CASSLAREFTDTQYF
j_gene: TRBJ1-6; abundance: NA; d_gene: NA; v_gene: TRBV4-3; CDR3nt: TGCGCCAGCAGCCAAGGTCGGGAGAGTGATAATTCACCCCTCCACTTT; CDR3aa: CASSQGRESDNSPLHF
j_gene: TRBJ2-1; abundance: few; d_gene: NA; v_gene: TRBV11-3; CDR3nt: TGTGCCAGCAGCTCCGAGTCTATGCGGTTCTTC; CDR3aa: CASSSESMRFF